This T cell receptor (beta chain) was identified during a study of T cell responses to AZD1222 COVID-19 vaccine. Study context: The study pooled second doses at about 4 or about 12 weeks.

The CDR3 has 16 amino acids. Trimming cost V 0 bases and J 4 bases, with 12 bases left between them. The germline V gene encodes CDR1 MGHRA and CDR2 YSYEKL. Some clones are missing from TCRdb's copy, which holds only in-frame ones; the method was immunoSEQ multiplex PCR. The table includes about 170,000 clones, approximately 90% detected once. This sequence was found in an adult in good health. The chain has TRBV4-1 and TRBJ2-2; maybe TRBD2 (7 bases). Sequencing used peripheral blood, obtained on day 0 of AZD1222 vaccination. This CDR3 reads CASSQEGGPVTGELFF. DNA for the CDR3: TGCGCCAGCAGCCAAGAGGGGGGGCCGGTCACCGGGGAGCTGTTTTTT.